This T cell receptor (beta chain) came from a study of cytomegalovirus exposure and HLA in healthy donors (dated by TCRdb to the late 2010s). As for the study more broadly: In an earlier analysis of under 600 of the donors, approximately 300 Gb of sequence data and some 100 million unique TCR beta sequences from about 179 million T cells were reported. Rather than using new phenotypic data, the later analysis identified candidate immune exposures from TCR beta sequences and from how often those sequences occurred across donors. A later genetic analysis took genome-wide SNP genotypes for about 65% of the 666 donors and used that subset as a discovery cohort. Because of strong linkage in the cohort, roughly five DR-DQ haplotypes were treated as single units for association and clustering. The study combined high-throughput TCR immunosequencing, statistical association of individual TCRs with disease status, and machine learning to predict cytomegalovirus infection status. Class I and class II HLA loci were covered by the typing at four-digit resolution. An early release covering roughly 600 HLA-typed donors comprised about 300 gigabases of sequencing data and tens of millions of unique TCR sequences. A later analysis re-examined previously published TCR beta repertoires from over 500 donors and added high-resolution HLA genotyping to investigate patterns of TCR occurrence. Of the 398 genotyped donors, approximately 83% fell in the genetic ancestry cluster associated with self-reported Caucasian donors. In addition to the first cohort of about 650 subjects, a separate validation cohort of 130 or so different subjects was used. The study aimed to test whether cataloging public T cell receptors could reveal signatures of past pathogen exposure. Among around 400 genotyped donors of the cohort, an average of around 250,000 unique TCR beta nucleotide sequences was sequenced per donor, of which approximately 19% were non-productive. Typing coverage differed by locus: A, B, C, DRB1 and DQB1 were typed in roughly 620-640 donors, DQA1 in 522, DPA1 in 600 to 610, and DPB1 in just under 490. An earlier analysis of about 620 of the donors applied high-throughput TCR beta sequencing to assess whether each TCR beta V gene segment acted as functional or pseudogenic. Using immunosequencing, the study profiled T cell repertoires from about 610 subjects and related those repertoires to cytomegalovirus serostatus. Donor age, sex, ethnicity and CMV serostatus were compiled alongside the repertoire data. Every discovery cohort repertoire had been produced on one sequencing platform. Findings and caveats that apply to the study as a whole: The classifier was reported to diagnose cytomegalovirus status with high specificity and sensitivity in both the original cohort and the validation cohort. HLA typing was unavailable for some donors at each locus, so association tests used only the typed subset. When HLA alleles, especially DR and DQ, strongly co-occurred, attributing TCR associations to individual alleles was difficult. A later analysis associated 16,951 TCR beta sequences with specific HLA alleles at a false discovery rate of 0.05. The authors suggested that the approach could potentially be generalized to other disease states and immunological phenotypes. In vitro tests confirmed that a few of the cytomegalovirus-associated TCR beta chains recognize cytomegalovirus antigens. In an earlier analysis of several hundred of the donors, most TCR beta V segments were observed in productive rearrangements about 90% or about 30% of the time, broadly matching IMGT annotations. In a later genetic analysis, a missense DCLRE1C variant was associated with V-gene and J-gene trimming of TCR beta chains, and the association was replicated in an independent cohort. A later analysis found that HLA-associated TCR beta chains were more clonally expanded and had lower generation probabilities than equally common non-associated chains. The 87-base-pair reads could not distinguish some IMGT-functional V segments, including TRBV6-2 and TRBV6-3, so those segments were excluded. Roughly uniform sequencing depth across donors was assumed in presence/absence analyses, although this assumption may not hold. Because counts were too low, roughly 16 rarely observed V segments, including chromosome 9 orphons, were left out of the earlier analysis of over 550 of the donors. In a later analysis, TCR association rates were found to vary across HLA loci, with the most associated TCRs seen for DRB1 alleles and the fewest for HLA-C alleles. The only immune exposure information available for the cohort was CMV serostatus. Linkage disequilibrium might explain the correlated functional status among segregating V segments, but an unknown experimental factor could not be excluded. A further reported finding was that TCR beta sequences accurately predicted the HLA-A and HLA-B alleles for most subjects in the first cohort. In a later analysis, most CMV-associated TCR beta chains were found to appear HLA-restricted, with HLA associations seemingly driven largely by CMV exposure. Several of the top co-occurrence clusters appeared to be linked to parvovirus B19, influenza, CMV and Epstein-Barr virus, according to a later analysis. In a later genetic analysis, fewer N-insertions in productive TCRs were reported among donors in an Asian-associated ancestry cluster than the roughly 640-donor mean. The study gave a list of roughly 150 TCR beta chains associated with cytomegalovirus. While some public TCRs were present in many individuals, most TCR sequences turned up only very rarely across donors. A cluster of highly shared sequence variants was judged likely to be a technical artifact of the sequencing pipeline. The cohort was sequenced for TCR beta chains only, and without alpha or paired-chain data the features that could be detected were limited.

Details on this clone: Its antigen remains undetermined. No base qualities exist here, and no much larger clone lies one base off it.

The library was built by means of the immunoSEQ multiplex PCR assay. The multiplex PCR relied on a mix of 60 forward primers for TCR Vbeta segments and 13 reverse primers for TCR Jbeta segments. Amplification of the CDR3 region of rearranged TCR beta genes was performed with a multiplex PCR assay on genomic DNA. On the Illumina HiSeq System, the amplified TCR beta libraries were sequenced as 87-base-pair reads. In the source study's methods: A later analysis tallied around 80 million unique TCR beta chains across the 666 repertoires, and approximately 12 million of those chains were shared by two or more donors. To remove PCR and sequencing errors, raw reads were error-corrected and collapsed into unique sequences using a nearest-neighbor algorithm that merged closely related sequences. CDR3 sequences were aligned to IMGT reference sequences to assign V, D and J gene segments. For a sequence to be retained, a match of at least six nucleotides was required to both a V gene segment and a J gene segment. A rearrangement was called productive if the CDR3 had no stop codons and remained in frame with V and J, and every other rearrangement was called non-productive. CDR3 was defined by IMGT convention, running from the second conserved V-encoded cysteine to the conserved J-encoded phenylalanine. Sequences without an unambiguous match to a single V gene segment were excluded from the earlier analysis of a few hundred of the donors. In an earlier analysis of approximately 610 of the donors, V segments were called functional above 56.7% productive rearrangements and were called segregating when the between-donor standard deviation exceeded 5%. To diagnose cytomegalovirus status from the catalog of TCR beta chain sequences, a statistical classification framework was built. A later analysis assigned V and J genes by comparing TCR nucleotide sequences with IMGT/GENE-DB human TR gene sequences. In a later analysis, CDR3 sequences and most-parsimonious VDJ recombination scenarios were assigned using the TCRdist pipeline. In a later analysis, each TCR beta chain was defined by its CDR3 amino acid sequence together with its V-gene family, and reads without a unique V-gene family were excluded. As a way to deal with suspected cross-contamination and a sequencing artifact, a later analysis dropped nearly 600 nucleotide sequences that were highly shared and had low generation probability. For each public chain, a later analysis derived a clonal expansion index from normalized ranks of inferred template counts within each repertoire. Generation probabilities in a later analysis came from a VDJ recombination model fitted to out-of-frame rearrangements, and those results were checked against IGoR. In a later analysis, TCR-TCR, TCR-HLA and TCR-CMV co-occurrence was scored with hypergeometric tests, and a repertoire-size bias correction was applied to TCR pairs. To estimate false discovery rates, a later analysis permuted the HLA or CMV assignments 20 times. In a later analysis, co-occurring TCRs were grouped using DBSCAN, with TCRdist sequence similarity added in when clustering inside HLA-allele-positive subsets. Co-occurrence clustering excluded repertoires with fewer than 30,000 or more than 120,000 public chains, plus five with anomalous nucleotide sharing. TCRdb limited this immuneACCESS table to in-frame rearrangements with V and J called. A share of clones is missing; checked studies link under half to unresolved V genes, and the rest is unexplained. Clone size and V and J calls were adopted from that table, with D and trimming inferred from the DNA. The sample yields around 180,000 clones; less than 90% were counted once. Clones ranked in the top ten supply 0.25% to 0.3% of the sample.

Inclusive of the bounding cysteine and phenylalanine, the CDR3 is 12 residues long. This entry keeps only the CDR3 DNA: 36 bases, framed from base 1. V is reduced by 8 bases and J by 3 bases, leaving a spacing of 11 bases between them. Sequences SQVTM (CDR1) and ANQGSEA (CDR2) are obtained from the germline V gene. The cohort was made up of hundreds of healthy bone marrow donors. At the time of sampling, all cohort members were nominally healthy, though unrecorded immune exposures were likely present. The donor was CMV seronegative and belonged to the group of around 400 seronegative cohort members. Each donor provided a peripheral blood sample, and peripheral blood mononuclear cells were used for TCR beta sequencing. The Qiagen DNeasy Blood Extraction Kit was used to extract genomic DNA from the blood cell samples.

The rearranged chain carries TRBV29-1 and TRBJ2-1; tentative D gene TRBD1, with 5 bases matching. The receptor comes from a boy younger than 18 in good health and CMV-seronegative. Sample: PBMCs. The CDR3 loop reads CSSGRDYNEQFF. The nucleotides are TGCAGCTCGGGCAGGGACTACAATGAGCAGTTCTTC.